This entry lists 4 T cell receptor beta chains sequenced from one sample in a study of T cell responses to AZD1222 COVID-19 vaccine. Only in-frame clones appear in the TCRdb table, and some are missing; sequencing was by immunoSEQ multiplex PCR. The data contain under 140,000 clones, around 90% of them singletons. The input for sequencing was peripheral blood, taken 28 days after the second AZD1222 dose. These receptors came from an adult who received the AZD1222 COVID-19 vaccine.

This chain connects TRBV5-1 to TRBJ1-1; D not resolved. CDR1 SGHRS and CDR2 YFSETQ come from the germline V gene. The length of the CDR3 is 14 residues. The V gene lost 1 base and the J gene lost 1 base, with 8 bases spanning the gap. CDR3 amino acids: CASSLLDQNTEAFF. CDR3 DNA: TGCGCCAGCAGCTTGTTAGACCAGAACACTGAAGCTTTCTTT.

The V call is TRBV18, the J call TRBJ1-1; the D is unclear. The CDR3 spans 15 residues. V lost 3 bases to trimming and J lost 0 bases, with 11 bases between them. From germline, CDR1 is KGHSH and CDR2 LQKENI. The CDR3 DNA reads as TGTGCCAGCTCACCGGGCGAGAATATGAACACTGAAGCTTTCTTT. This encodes CASSPGENMNTEAFF. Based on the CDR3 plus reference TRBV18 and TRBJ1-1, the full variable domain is NAGVMQNPRHLVRRRGQEARLRCSPMKGHSHVYWYRQLPEEGLKFMVYLQKENIIDESGMPKERFSAEFPKEGPSILRIQQVVRGDSAAYFCASSPGENMNTEAFFGQGTRLTVV.

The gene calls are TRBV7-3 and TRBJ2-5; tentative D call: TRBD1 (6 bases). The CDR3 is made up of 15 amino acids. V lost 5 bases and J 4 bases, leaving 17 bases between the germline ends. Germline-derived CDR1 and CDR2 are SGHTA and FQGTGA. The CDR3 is CASSPNGQLAETQYF. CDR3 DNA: TGTGCCAGCAGCCCGAACGGACAGCTAGCAGAGACCCAGTACTTC.

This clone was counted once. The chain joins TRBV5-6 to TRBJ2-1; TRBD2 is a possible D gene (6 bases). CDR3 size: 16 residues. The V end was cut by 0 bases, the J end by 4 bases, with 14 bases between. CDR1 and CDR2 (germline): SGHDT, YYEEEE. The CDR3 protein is CASSLDGGSGYNEQFF. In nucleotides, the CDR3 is TGTGCCAGCAGCTTGGACGGGGGTTCTGGTTACAATGAGCAGTTCTTC.